This T cell receptor (beta chain) was sequenced during a study of post-analysis software for immune sequencing data. Study as a whole: Several disease courses (relapsing-remitting, secondary progressive and progressive-relapsing) of multiple sclerosis were included. Findings of the study overall: In patients, TRBV5-6, TRBV5-1 and TRBV20-1 belonged to roughly five TRBV segments found more frequently than in controls. By F measure, strong co-clustering occurred among samples prepared in the same batch. Controls' normalized Chao1 diversity significantly exceeded that of multiple sclerosis patients.

The authors incorporated unique molecular identifiers into the TCR beta cDNA libraries. Each batch of about 1 to 11 million T cells produced hundreds of thousands of cDNA molecules. TCRdb processed the PCR reads anew with MiXCR; each CDR3 protein has one entry. The table shows about 460,000 distinct CDR3 sequences, with over 35% occurring only once. From germline, CDR1 is LGHNT and CDR2 FRNRAP. V was clipped by 1 base and J by 7 bases; unmatched bases: 11. CDR3 length: 17 residues. A word on this clonotype: Antigen unknown.

This receptor was taken from a girl between 10 and 17 years old with multiple sclerosis. Sequencing was carried out using blood. The rearrangement joins TRBV12-5 to TRBJ2-1; 9 nucleotides align to TRBD1. The CDR3 DNA follows: TGTGCTAGTGGTTTGGGGGCCGGGACAGGGAGGATTAATGAGCAGTTCTTC. Translation: CASGLGAGTGRINEQFF.